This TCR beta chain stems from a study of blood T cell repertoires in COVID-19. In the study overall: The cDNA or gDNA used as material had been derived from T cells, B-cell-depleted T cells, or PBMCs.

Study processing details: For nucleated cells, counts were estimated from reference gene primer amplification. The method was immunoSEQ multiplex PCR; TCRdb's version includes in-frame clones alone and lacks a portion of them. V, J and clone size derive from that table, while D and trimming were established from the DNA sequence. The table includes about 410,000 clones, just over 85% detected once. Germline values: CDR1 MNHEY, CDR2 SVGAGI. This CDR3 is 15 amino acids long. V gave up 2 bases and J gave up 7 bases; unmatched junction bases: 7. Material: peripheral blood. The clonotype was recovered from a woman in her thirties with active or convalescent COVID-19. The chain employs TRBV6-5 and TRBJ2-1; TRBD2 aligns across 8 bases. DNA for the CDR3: TGTGCCAGCAGTTACCAAGCGGGGGTAAATAATGAGCAGTTCTTC. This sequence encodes CASSYQAGVNNEQFF.